Sequencing of this T cell receptor (beta chain) was carried out in a study of T cells in localized non-small cell lung cancer. Study results and caveats: There were a median around 59 of the top 100 tumor clones appearing in adjacent lung. The greatest T cell clonality was found in uninvolved adjacent lung (higher than in tumor). Among blood samples, higher T cell density accompanied longer overall survival. Heterogeneity stays possible, as sequencing covered only one tumor region.

Sequencing used immunoSEQ multiplex PCR; TCRdb keeps in-frame clones, though not all of them. This sample has tens of thousands of clones, with 80% found just once. The CDR3 contains 17 residues. V was clipped by 4 bases and J by 0 bases; unmatched bases: 9. Germline assignment: CDR1 LNHDA and CDR2 SQIVND (reference sequence). Of note for this clone: What it binds is unknown.

The input for sequencing was peripheral blood, taken before any cancer treatment. The chain is built from TRBV19 and TRBJ2-1; 7 bases match TRBD1. The clonotype originates from a female donor of 60 years or more with stage I lung adenocarcinoma. The CDR3 spells CASSTPTGRYSYNEQFF. For the CDR3, the DNA is TGTGCCAGTAGTACCCCGACAGGGAGATACTCCTACAATGAGCAGTTCTTC.